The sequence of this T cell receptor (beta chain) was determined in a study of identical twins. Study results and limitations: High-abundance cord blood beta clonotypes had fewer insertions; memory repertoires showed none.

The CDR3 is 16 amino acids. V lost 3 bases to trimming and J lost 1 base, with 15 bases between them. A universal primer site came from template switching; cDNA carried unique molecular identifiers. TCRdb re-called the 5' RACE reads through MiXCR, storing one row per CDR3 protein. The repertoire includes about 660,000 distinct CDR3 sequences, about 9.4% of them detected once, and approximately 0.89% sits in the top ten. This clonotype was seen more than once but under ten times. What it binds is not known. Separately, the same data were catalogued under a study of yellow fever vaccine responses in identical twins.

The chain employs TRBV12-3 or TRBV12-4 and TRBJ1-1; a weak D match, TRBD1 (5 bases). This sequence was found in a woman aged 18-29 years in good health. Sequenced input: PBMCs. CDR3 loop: CASSFLRAGKNTEAFF. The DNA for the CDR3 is TGTGCCAGCAGTTTTCTCAGGGCAGGGAAGAACACTGAAGCTTTCTTT.